This TCR beta chain emerged from a study of cytomegalovirus exposure and HLA in healthy donors. Study observations and caveats: Altogether, more than 150 TCR beta chains were recorded as cytomegalovirus-associated. Most TCR sequences proved rare, with some public TCRs found in many donors.

The PCR used 60 Vbeta and 13 Jbeta primers. Generated by immunoSEQ multiplex PCR, the TCRdb table keeps only in-frame clones and is missing some. The sample includes roughly 200,000 clones, about 80% seen only once; the top ten take 11% to 15%. The V gene's germline CDR1 is SGDLS and CDR2 YYNGEE. The CDR3 has 13 amino acids. V was cut by 2 bases and J by 4 bases, with 9 bases left in between. Details on this clone: Its antigen is not known.

Sequencing was carried out using PBMCs. The gene calls are TRBV9 and TRBJ1-1; D gene unclear. This receptor was taken from a woman aged 25 to 39 in good health and CMV-seropositive. CDR3 amino acids: CASSVGHGTEAFF. The DNA of the CDR3 is TGTGCCAGCAGCGTTGGGCACGGCACTGAAGCTTTCTTT.